The clone carrying this TCR beta chain occurred many times. Some clones are missing from TCRdb's copy, which holds only in-frame ones; the method was immunoSEQ multiplex PCR. The table has about 92,000 clones, roughly 75% seen once. CDR3 length: 16 amino acids. CDR1 is LNHDA and CDR2 is SQIVND in the germline V gene (reference sequence). The junction had 7 bases not matched to a gene; V was cut back by 6 bases and J by 1 base. This entry belongs to a study of a mutant IDH1 vaccine in newly diagnosed glioma. About the study: Patients got radiotherapy, temozolomide, or both beforehand, and most got both.

Time point of the sample: baseline, week 1 (first vaccination visit). Noted treatment: pre-vaccination baseline after standard-of-care therapy. The sequence came from a man between 40 and 49 years old with glioma. The starting material was PBMCs, obtained from a glioma patient treated with radiotherapy, temozolomide or both. This rearrangement joins TRBV19 to TRBJ2-2; 8 positions agree with TRBD2. CDR3 DNA sequence: TGTGCCAGTAGGCGACTAGCGATCCAGAACACCGGGGAGCTGTTTTTT. Translation gives CASRRLAIQNTGELFF.